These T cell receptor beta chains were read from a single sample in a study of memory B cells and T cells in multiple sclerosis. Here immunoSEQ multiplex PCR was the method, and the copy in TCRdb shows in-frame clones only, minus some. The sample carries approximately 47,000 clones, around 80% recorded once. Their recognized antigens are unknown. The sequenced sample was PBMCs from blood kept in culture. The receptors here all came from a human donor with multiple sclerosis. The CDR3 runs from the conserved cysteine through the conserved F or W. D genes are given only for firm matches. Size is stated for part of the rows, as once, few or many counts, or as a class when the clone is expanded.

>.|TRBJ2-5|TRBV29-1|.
CSVGQLQETQYF
TGCAGCGTTGGACAGCTCCAAGAGACCCAGTACTTC
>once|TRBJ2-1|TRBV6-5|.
CASTLLNEQFF
TGTGCCAGCACCTTACTTAATGAGCAGTTCTTC
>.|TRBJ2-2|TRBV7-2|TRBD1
CASSLGSGRGINGELFF
TGTGCCAGCAGCTTAGGGAGTGGCAGGGGGATTAACGGGGAGCTGTTTTTT
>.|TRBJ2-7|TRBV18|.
CASSPNVLPYEQYF
TGTGCCAGCTCACCAAACGTCTTACCCTACGAGCAGTACTTC
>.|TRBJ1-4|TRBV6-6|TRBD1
CASSSMGQPTNEKLFF
TGTGCCAGCAGTTCGATGGGACAGCCAACTAATGAAAAACTGTTTTTT
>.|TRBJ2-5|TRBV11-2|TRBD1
CASSLTRGPETQYF
TGTGCCAGCAGCCTTACTAGGGGGCCAGAGACCCAGTACTTC
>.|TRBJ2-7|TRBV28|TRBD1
CASFNRQGGNYEQYF
TGTGCCAGCTTTAATAGACAGGGGGGGAACTACGAGCAGTACTTC
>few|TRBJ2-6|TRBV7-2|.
CASSLLSTGLSGANVLTF
TGTGCCAGCAGCTTACTTTCGACAGGCCTCTCTGGGGCCAACGTCCTGACTTTC
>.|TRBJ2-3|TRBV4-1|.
CASSLGSGVAQYF
TGCGCCAGCAGCCTTGGGTCCGGGGTGGCGCAGTATTTT
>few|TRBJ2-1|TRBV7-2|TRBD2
CASSSWTSGGANEQFF
TGTGCCAGCAGCTCGTGGACTAGCGGGGGGGCCAATGAGCAGTTCTTC
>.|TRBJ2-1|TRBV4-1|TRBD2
CASSQRGTSGGNEQFF
TGCGCCAGCAGCCAAAGGGGGACTAGCGGGGGCAATGAGCAGTTCTTC
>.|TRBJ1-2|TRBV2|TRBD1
CASTPSRGDGYTF
TGTGCCAGCACCCCTTCCAGGGGGGATGGCTACACCTTC
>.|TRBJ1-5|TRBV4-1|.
CASSQETDQPQHF
TGCGCCAGCAGCCAAGAGACTGATCAGCCCCAGCATTTT
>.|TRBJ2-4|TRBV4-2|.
CASSQDAAGKNIQYF
TGTGCCAGCAGCCAAGATGCGGCAGGTAAAAACATTCAGTACTTC
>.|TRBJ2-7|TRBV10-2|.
CASRGHGMNEQYF
TGCGCCAGCAGGGGACATGGAATGAACGAGCAGTACTTC
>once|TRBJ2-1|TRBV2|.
CASSPQGFGYNEQFF
TGTGCCAGCAGTCCCCAGGGCTTCGGCTACAATGAGCAGTTCTTC
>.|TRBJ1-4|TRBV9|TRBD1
CASSPYGQGGNEKLFF
TGTGCCAGCAGCCCATACGGACAGGGCGGGAATGAAAAACTGTTTTTT
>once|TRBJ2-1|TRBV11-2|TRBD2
CASSLDGASGVHEQFF
TGTGCCAGCAGCTTAGATGGGGCTAGCGGGGTCCATGAGCAGTTCTTC
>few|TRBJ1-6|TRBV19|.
CASSIGSNSPLHF
TGTGCCAGTAGTATTGGTTCTAATTCACCCCTCCACTTT
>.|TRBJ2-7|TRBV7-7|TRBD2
CASSPRLAGPYEQYF
TGTGCTAGCAGCCCCCGACTAGCGGGGCCCTACGAGCAGTACTTC
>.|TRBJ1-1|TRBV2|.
CASTSTSMWREAFF
TGTGCCAGCACGAGCACCTCAATGTGGCGAGAAGCTTTCTTT
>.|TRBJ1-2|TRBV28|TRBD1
CASSLDGTVYGYTF
TGTGCCAGCAGTTTAGATGGGACAGTCTATGGCTACACCTTC
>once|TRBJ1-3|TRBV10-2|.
CASSESTHSGNTIYF
TGCGCCAGCAGTGAGTCGACGCACTCTGGAAACACCATATATTTT
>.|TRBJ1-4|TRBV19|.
CASGGGGRKLFF
TGTGCCAGTGGTGGCGGCGGGCGAAAACTGTTTTTT
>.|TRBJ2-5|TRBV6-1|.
CASSEWGLSETQYF
TGTGCCAGCAGTGAATGGGGGTTAAGCGAGACCCAGTACTTC
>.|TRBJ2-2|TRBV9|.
CASSVGGVHTGELFF
TGTGCCAGCAGCGTCGGCGGGGTCCACACCGGGGAGCTGTTTTTT
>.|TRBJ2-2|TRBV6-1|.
CASSLGTDTPGELFF
TGTGCCAGCAGCCTAGGGACGGACACTCCCGGGGAGCTGTTTTTT
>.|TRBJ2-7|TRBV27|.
CASSLARTGMVYF
TGTGCCAGCAGTTTAGCCCGGACGGGGATGGTGTACTTC
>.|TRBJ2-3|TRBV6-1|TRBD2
CASSELTSGGTDTQYF
TGTGCCAGCAGTGAATTGACTAGCGGGGGCACAGATACGCAGTATTTT
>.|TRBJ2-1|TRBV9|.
CASSPPGGPYNEQFF
TGTGCCAGCAGCCCTCCAGGTGGTCCCTACAATGAGCAGTTCTTC
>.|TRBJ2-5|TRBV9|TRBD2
CASRKSGGIQETQYF
TGTGCCAGCAGGAAGAGCGGGGGGATCCAAGAGACCCAGTACTTC
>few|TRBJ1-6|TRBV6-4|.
CASSDGVDSPLHF
TGTGCCAGCAGTGATGGCGTGGATTCACCCCTCCACTTT